Below are 21 T cell receptor beta chains sequenced from a single sample in a study of blood T cell repertoires in COVID-19. The repertoire was sequenced with immunoSEQ multiplex PCR; TCRdb's copy has only in-frame clones and lacks some. This table has a few hundred thousand clones, over 75% appearing once. The sample consisted of PBMCs or T cells enriched from blood (not recorded which). The receptors here all came from a woman aged 18-30 years who had been exposed to COVID-19.

V gene TRBV28 combines with J gene TRBJ2-1; TRBD2 aligns across 8 bases. Trimming cost V 5 bases and J 6 bases; bases outside gene matches: 12. This CDR3 contains 16 residues. Germline CDR1 and CDR2: MDHEN and SYDVKM. This CDR3 is CASSVLGTSSGNEQFF. For the CDR3, the DNA is TGTGCCAGCAGTGTACTCGGGACTAGTAGTGGCAATGAGCAGTTCTTC.

The CDR3 loop reads CASSLGTSGGETQYF. CDR3 bases: TGTGCCAGCAGCTTAGGGACTAGCGGGGGAGAGACCCAGTACTTC. The chain links TRBV7-2 to TRBJ2-5; 13 bases are shared with TRBD2. CDR3 length: 15 amino acids. After removal of 1 base from V and 4 bases from J, the junction contained 0 bases not matched to a gene. Germline CDR1 SGHTA, CDR2 FQGNSA.

V gene TRBV11-2 combines with J gene TRBJ2-4, with TRBD2 identical over 11 bases. CDR1 and CDR2 from the germline V gene are SGHAT and FQNNGV. CDR3 length equals 15 residues. The V segment lost 1 base and the J segment 6 bases; nucleotides outside the gene matches: 2. DNA for the CDR3: TGTGCCAGCAGCTTAGTCGGGACTAGCGGAAACATTCAGTACTTC. The encoded protein is CASSLVGTSGNIQYF.

This chain joins TRBV29-1 and TRBJ2-2; 9 bases are shared with TRBD2. The CDR3 covers 14 residues. Looked up from germline, CDR1 is SQVTM and CDR2 is ANQGSEA. V lost 7 bases, J lost 7 bases, and 10 bases stayed unmatched. The CDR3, as DNA: TGCAGCGGTGGGGGGACTAGCATCAGCGGGGAGCTGTTTTTT. Translated, it gives CSGGGTSISGELFF.

The CDR3 sequence: CASSFAGAGEQYF. In DNA form, the CDR3 reads TGTGCCAGCAGCTTTGCAGGGGCAGGCGAGCAGTACTTC. The chain is built from TRBV13 and TRBJ2-7, with D possibly TRBD1 on 6 matching bases. This CDR3 spans 13 amino acids. The ends were cut back, 3 bases at V and 6 bases at J, with 12 bases in the middle. Looked up from germline, CDR1 is PRHDT and CDR2 is FYEKMQ (reference sequence).

In its sample, this clone was seen a few times. This chain joins TRBV5-1 and TRBJ2-7; 7 bases map to TRBD1. There are 13 residues in the CDR3. With V trimmed by 8 bases and J by 1 base, 6 bases remained unmatched. Germline V gene sequence: CDR1 SGHRS, CDR2 YFSETQ. CDR3 bases: TGCGCCAGTGGAAGGGACAGATCCTACGAGCAGTACTTC. The encoded protein is CASGRDRSYEQYF.

The chain combines TRBV28 with TRBJ2-7, with 7 bases fitting TRBD1. This CDR3 is 14 amino acids long. Unmatched junction bases numbered 6, after V lost 5 bases and J lost 2 bases. CDR1 and CDR2 (germline): MDHEN, SYDVKM. CDR3 DNA: TGTGCCAGCAGTCCCCAGGGACAGACCTACGAGCAGTACTTC. It encodes CASSPQGQTYEQYF.

The chain is built from TRBV5-1 and TRBJ2-5; TRBD1 agrees at 9 bases. J was trimmed by 6 bases and V by 4 bases; bases with no gene match: 7. This CDR3 comprises 14 residues. The germline V gene encodes CDR1 SGHRS and CDR2 YFSETQ. The CDR3 here is CASSSGTGKQTQYF. CDR3 in DNA: TGCGCCAGCAGCAGCGGGACAGGGAAGCAGACCCAGTACTTC.

The chain employs TRBV3-1 (or the pseudogene TRBV3-2) and TRBJ1-1; D is ambiguous. CDR1 LGHDT and CDR2 YNNKEL come from the germline V gene (reference sequence). Trimming cost V 1 base and J 0 bases, with 6 bases left between them. This CDR3 region has 14 residues. The CDR3 reads CASSQVGVNTEAFF. The CDR3 DNA is TGTGCCAGCAGCCAAGTGGGCGTGAACACTGAAGCTTTCTTT.

J is TRBJ1-1 and V is TRBV15, with D unresolved. The V end was cut by 0 bases, the J end by 5 bases, with 7 bases between. Looked up from germline, CDR1 is LNHNV and CDR2 is YYDKDF (reference sequence). This CDR3 spans 13 amino acids. The CDR3 nucleotides are TGTGCCACCAGCAGAGACCAGGCGACTGAAGCTTTCTTT. As protein: CATSRDQATEAFF.

The rearrangement uses TRBV19 and TRBJ1-1; 7 positions agree with TRBD1. Trimming took 4 bases from V and 1 from J; bases not matched to a gene: 0. The CDR3 spans 13 residues. The germline CDR1 and CDR2 sequences are LNHDA and SQIVND (reference sequence). The CDR3 is CASSNRGNTEAFF. DNA for the CDR3: TGTGCCAGTAGTAACAGGGGGAACACTGAAGCTTTCTTT.

The V gene is TRBV9, the J gene TRBJ1-3, with 7 bases lining up with TRBD1. Germline V gene sequence: CDR1 SGDLS, CDR2 YYNGEE. This CDR3 is 15 amino acids long. Trimming cost V 4 bases and J 0 bases; bases outside gene matches: 4. CDR3 region: CASSRGTASGNTIYF. The CDR3 DNA reads TGTGCCAGCAGCAGAGGGACAGCCTCTGGAAACACCATATATTTT. The whole variable domain, remainder taken from reference TRBV9 and TRBJ1-3, is DSGVTQTPKHLITATGQRVTLRCSPRSGDLSVYWYQQSLDQGLQFLIQYYNGEERAKGNILERFSAQQFPDLHSELNLSSLELGDSALYFCASSRGTASGNTIYFGEGSWLTVV.

In nucleotides, the CDR3 is TGCAGCGCCGTCCAACAGGGGGGGTACGAGCAGTACTTC. This sequence encodes CSAVQQGGYEQYF. The chain is built from TRBV29-1 and TRBJ2-7, with D possibly matching TRBD1 (8 bases). Trimming took off 7 bases at V and 4 bases at J, with 17 bases between the two ends. The CDR3 covers 13 residues. The V gene's germline CDR1 is SQVTM and CDR2 ANQGSEA.

This clone was detected only once. The CDR3 loop is CSVQTVYGYTF. The CDR3 nucleotides are TGCAGTGTGCAGACAGTCTATGGCTACACCTTC. The chain links TRBV20-1 to TRBJ1-2, with D tentatively TRBD1 (5 bases). Trimming removed 7 bases from V and 4 bases from J, with 10 bases in between. The CDR3 spans 11 residues. Germline assignment: CDR1 DFQATT and CDR2 SNEGSKA (reference sequence).

The CDR3 region has the DNA TGCGCCAGCAGCCAAGTCCACACGGGAAGCGGCGGTTCACCCCTCCACTTT. Translating gives CASSQVHTGSGGSPLHF. The chain combines TRBV4-3 with TRBJ1-6, with D uncertain. Germline CDR1 reads LGHNA; CDR2 reads YSLEER. The V gene lost 1 base and the J gene lost 9 bases, with 19 bases spanning the gap. The length of the CDR3 is 17 residues.

In this sample, this clone turned up a few times. The J gene is TRBJ1-5, the V gene TRBV18, with 7 bases lining up with TRBD1. This CDR3 is 13 amino acids long. CDR1 and CDR2 (germline): KGHSH, LQKENI. The V gene end was trimmed by 6 bases and the J gene end by 5 bases; junction bases not matched to a gene: 4. The CDR3 nucleotides are TGTGCCAGCTCTCACGGACAGGATCAGCCCCAGCATTTT. The encoded protein is CASSHGQDQPQHF.

Only one count was recorded for this clone. The chain is built from TRBV2 and TRBJ2-7; weak D call: TRBD2 (6 bases). Trimming pared 6 bases from V and 5 bases from J, leaving 20 bases between. Germline V gives CDR1 SNHLY, CDR2 FYNNEI. The CDR3 contains 15 residues. The CDR3 here is CASSHASVVTNEQYF. CDR3 in DNA: TGTGCCAGCAGCCACGCTAGCGTGGTAACGAACGAGCAGTACTTC.

The chain uses TRBV14 and TRBJ1-4; perhaps TRBD1 as D (6 bases). Trimming shortened V by 5 bases and J by 0 bases, and 19 bases separated the two germline ends. The CDR3 sequence is 18 residues long. Per the germline V gene, CDR1 is SGHDN and CDR2 is FVKESK. The CDR3, as DNA: TGTGCCAGCAGCATTTCGGCAGGGGCGATAACAACTAATGAAAAACTGTTTTTT. It encodes CASSISAGAITTNEKLFF. Complete variable domain (other parts from reference TRBV14 and TRBJ1-4): EAGVTQFPSHSVIEKGQTVTLRCDPISGHDNLYWYRRVMGKEIKFLLHFVKESKQDESGMPNNRFLAERTGGTYSTLKVQPAELEDSGVYFCASSISAGAITTNEKLFFGSGTQLSVL.

The chain links TRBV28 to TRBJ1-6; TRBD1 matches 8 bases. The CDR3 contains 14 residues. Germline loops: CDR1 MDHEN, CDR2 SYDVKM. V was pared by 11 bases and J by 7 bases, with 10 bases of the junction left unmatched. The chain's CDR3 is CASTQGARNSPLHF. CDR3 bases: TGTGCCTCAACTCAGGGGGCCAGGAATTCACCCCTCCACTTT.

The CDR3 sequence: CASSLWTVTSTDTQYF. CDR3 in DNA: TGTGCCAGCAGCCTTTGGACAGTTACTAGCACAGATACGCAGTATTTT. The J gene is TRBJ2-3, the V gene TRBV5-5, with D possibly matching TRBD1 (6 bases). The CDR3 has 16 amino acids. V lost 4 bases and J 0 bases, leaving 15 bases between the germline ends. The germline V gene encodes CDR1 SGHKS and CDR2 YYEKEE (reference sequence).

The V call is TRBV6-2 or TRBV6-3, the J call TRBJ2-7; TRBD1 aligns across 7 bases. The CDR3 has 15 residues. The germline V gene encodes CDR1 MNHEY and CDR2 SVGEGT. The junction had 8 bases not matched to a gene; V was cut back by 6 bases and J by 0 bases. CDR3 sequence reads: CASSHAGTASYEQYF. The CDR3 DNA is TGTGCCAGCAGCCACGCCGGGACAGCCTCCTACGAGCAGTACTTC.